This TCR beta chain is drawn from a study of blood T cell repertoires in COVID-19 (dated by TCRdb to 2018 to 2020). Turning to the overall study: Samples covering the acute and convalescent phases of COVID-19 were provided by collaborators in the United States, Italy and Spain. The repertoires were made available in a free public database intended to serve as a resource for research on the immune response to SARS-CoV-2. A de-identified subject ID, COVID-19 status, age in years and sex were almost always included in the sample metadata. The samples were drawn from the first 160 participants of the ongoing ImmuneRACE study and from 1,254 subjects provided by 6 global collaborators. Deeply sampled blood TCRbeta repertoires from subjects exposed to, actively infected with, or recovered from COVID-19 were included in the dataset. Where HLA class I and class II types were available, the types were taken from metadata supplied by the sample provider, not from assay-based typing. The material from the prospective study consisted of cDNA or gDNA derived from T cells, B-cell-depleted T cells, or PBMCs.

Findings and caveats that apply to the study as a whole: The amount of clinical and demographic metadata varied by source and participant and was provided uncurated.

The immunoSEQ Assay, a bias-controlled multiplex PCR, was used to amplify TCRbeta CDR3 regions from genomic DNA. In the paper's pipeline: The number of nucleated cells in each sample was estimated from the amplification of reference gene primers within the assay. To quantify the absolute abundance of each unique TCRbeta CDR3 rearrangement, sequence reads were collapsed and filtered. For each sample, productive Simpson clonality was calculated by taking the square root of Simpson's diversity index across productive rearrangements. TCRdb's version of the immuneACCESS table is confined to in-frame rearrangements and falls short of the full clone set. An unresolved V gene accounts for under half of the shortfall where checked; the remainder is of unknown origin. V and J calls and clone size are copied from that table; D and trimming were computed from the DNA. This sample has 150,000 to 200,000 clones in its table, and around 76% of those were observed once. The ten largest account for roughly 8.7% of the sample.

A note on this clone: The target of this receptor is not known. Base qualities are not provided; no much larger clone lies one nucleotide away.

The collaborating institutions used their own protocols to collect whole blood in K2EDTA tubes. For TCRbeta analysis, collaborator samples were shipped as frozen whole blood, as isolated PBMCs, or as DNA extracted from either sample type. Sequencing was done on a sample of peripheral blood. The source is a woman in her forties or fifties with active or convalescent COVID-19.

The sequenced DNA is TGTGCCACCTTACAGGGGGCGGACTATGGCTACACCTTC. Its protein is CATLQGADYGYTF. This chain is built from TRBV10-3 and TRBJ1-2, with TRBD1 matching 9 junction bases. CDR1 and CDR2, looked up from the germline V gene, are ENHRY and SYGVKD. V lost 10 bases and J lost 3 bases, and the count of bases not matched to a germline gene is 6. The CDR3 has 13 amino acids, counting the end cysteine and phenylalanine. The only DNA kept is the CDR3, 39 bases in frame from the first base.